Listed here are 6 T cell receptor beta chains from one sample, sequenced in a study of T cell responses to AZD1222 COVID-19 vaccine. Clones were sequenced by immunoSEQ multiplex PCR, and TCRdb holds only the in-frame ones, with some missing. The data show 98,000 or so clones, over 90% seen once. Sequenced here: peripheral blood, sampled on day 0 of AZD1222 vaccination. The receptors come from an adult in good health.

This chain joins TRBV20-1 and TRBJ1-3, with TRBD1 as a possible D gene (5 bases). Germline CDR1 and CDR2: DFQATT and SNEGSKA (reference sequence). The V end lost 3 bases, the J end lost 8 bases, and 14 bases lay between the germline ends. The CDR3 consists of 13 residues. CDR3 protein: CSASRGDEDTIYF. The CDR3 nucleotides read TGCAGTGCTAGTAGAGGGGATGAGGACACCATATATTTT.

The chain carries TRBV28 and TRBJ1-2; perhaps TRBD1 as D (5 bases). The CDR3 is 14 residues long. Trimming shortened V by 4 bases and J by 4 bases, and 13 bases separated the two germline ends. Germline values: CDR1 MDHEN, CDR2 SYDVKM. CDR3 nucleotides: TGTGCCAGCAGTTCCATTCCCAGGGCCTATGGCTACACCTTC. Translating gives CASSSIPRAYGYTF.

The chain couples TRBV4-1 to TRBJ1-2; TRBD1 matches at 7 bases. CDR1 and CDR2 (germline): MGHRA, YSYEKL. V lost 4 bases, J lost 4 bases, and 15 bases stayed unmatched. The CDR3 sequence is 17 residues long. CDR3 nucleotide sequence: TGCGCCAGCAGCCCCCGCAACTCGGACAGGAGAATCTATGGCTACACCTTC. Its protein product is CASSPRNSDRRIYGYTF.

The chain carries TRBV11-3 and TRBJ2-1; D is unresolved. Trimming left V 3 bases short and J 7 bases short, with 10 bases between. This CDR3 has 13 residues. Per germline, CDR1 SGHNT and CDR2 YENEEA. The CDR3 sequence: CASSFFRSNEQFF. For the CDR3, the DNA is TGTGCCAGCAGCTTCTTCAGGTCAAATGAGCAGTTCTTC.

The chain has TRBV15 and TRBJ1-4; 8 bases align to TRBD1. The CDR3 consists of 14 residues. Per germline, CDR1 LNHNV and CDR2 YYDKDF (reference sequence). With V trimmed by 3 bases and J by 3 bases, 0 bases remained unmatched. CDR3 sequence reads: CATSRDRANEKLFF. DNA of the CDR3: TGTGCCACCAGCAGGGACAGGGCTAATGAAAAACTGTTTTTT.

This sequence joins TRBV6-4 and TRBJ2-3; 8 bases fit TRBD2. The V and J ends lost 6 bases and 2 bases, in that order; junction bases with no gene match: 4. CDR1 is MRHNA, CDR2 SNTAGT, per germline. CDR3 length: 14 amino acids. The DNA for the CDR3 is TGTGCCAGCAGCCCAGCGGGGGCCACAGATACGCAGTATTTT. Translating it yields CASSPAGATDTQYF.